A few counts support the clone carrying this TCR beta chain. Its target is not known. A read error may be the cause here, since a much bigger clone is one base away. Other DNA sequences within the sample encode an identical CDR3. Germline assignment: CDR1 SGHKS and CDR2 YYEKEE (reference sequence). With 3 bases removed from V and 1 base from J, the gap between germline ends came to 3 bases. CDR3 length: 12 amino acids. In the original analysis: Variation in CDR3 across clinicopathological groups served as the basis for constructing a distant-metastasis classifier in papillary thyroid cancer. TCRdb re-called the PCR reads with MiXCR. TCRdb, rather than the study authors, made the V and J calls. This table has around 19,000 clones, around 16% appearing once. The data originate from a study of metastatic and nonmetastatic thyroid tumors. The wider study: Both malignant and benign thyroid patients supplied peripheral blood and tumor or nodule tissue samples, across which the repertoires of these patients were then compared.

Regarding the study as a whole: The study reportedly found significantly higher TCR beta diversity in malignant thyroid tumors than benign nodules, in blood and tumor.

No patient had received any treatment before thyroid surgery. Sequenced material: blood. The TCR was taken from a female donor with papillary thyroid cancer or a benign thyroid nodule (not recorded which). Some clones in this sample may be carry-over from other donors' samples. The chain is built from TRBV5-5 and TRBJ2-3; D is ambiguous. The CDR3 protein is CASSYGTDTQYF. Written as DNA, the CDR3 is TGTGCCAGCAGCTATGGCACAGATACGCAGTATTTT.